These 13 T cell receptor beta chains originate from one sample sequenced in a study of blood T cell repertoires in COVID-19 (dated by TCRdb to 2020 to 2022). The method was the immunoSEQ multiplex PCR assay. The immuneACCESS repertoire file appears here via TCRdb, limited to in-frame rearrangements. These files lack a portion of the clones; in checked studies, under half of the deficit traces to unresolved V genes, and the cause of the others is not known. The sample profile shows more than 100,000 clones; 65% to 90% of them were found once. The ten largest clones take up roughly 11% of the sample. Sequenced sample: peripheral blood. The receptors shown here come from a man older than 75 with acute or convalescent COVID-19.

The CDR3 protein is CASSSSGRTYEQYF. The CDR3 coding sequence is TGTGCCAGCAGTTCTAGCGGGAGAACGTACGAGCAGTACTTC. This rearrangement joins TRBV28 to TRBJ2-7, with 10 bases that match TRBD2. Germline CDR1 MDHEN, CDR2 SYDVKM. The length of the CDR3 is 14 residues. The junction had 4 bases not matched to a gene; V was cut back by 4 bases and J by 4 bases.

The chain has TRBV28 and TRBJ1-1; possible D gene TRBD1, 5 bases. The CDR3 covers 15 residues. The V and J ends lost 6 bases and 3 bases respectively, with 17 bases between them. In germline, CDR1 is MDHEN, CDR2 SYDVKM. The DNA for the CDR3 is TGTGCCAGCAGGCTACGGGGGGGTAAATACACTGAAGCTTTCTTT. This encodes CASRLRGGKYTEAFF. The complete variable domain, with remaining parts taken from reference TRBV28 and TRBJ1-1, reads DVKVTQSSRYLVKRTGEKVFLECVQDMDHENMFWYRQDPGLGLRLIYFSYDVKMKEKGDIPEGYSVSREKKERFSLILESASTNQTSMYLCASRLRGGKYTEAFFGQGTRLTVV.

The chain combines TRBV5-6 with TRBJ2-1; no firm D call. The V gene lost 0 bases and the J gene lost 0 bases, with 10 bases spanning the gap. The CDR3 runs to 16 residues. Germline V gives CDR1 SGHDT, CDR2 YYEEEE. This CDR3 is CASSLGMESSYNEQFF. The CDR3, as DNA: TGTGCCAGCAGCTTGGGAATGGAGAGCTCCTACAATGAGCAGTTCTTC.

The chain links TRBV15 to TRBJ2-6, with D possibly matching TRBD2 (5 bases). Deletions cut 5 bases from V and 2 bases from J, with 10 bases between. In germline, CDR1 is LNHNV, CDR2 YYDKDF (reference sequence). The CDR3 extends over 15 amino acids. The CDR3 sequence: CATSPRGPGANVLTF. The CDR3 DNA is TGTGCCACCAGCCCTCGGGGTCCTGGGGCCAACGTCCTGACTTTC.

J is TRBJ2-1 and V is TRBV5-5; the match to TRBD1 covers 7 bases. The CDR3 spans 18 residues. V was pared by 3 bases and J by 6 bases, with 18 bases of the junction left unmatched. The germline V gene encodes CDR1 SGHKS and CDR2 YYEKEE (reference sequence). The CDR3 region has the DNA TGTGCCAGCAGCTCCCAAAACCCCGGGACAAGGGGGCCCAATGAGCAGTTCTTC. Translation: CASSSQNPGTRGPNEQFF.

The chain has TRBV2 and TRBJ2-7; 8 bases align to TRBD1. CDR3 size: 15 residues. The ends lost 7 bases at V and 0 bases at J; junction bases unmatched: 8. Germline lookup yields CDR1 SNHLY and CDR2 FYNNEI. Here the CDR3 reads CASTDLGQVSYEQYF. Written as DNA, the CDR3 is TGTGCCAGCACCGACCTGGGACAGGTCTCCTACGAGCAGTACTTC. Full variable domain (outside the CDR3, taken from reference TRBV2 and TRBJ2-7): EPEVTQTPSHQVTQMGQEVILRCVPISNHLYFYWYRQILGQKVEFLVSFYNNEISEKSEIFDDQFSVERPDGSNFTLKIRSTKLEDSAMYFCASTDLGQVSYEQYFGPGTRLTVT.

The chain is built from TRBV9 and TRBJ2-1; TRBD1 might be the D (6 bases). The germline gives CDR1 SGDLS, CDR2 YYNGEE. The CDR3 covers 14 residues. V was pared by 6 bases and J by 3 bases, with 13 bases between. Here the CDR3 DNA reads TGTGCCAGCAATGAGGGGACATTCTACAATGAGCAGTTCTTC. It yields the protein CASNEGTFYNEQFF.

In this sample, this clone turned up once. The chain is built from TRBV10-3 and TRBJ1-5; TRBD1 is a possible D gene (5 bases). CDR3 length equals 15 residues. V lost 4 bases and J 2 bases, leaving 12 bases between the germline ends. The germline gives CDR1 ENHRY, CDR2 SYGVKD. CDR3 bases: TGTGCCATCAGTGGTGGAGGGGTTGGCAATCAGCCCCAGCATTTT. Protein: CAISGGGVGNQPQHF.

This clone appeared once. The chain carries TRBV20-1 and TRBJ2-7; a possible D gene is TRBD1 (6 bases). This CDR3 has 11 residues. Germline loops: CDR1 DFQATT, CDR2 SNEGSKA (reference sequence). Trimming cost V 4 bases and J 5 bases, with 9 bases left between them. The CDR3 DNA reads TGCAGTGCTACTTACAGGGACGAGCAGTACTTC. Translating it yields CSATYRDEQYF.

V and J are TRBV28 and TRBJ2-7; 8 bases match TRBD1. CDR1 and CDR2 (germline): MDHEN, SYDVKM. The CDR3 runs to 15 residues. Losses at the gene ends were 3 bases for V and 2 bases for J; bases not matched to a gene: 6. In DNA form, the CDR3 reads TGTGCCAGCAGTTTCGGGGCAGGGGGCCCCTACGAGCAGTACTTC. This codes for CASSFGAGGPYEQYF.

The chain couples TRBV9 to TRBJ1-1; D gene uncertain. Per the germline V gene, CDR1 is SGDLS and CDR2 is YYNGEE. V was trimmed by 1 base and J by 2 bases, leaving 6 bases between them. This CDR3 spans 13 amino acids. The CDR3 nucleotides read TGTGCCAGCAGCGTACGTAGCAACACTGAAGCTTTCTTT. Amino acids: CASSVRSNTEAFF.

This chain connects TRBV24-1 to TRBJ2-3, with 7 positions matching TRBD1. The CDR3 covers 17 residues. CDR1 is KGHDR, CDR2 SFDVKD, per germline. With 3 bases clipped from V and 3 bases from J, the junction kept 11 bases outside the gene matches. The CDR3 protein is CATSDPLRDRGTDTQYF. Here the CDR3 DNA reads TGTGCCACCAGTGATCCCCTCCGGGACAGAGGGACAGATACGCAGTATTTT.

The chain has TRBV2 and TRBJ1-3, with D possibly matching TRBD1 (5 bases). Germline lookup yields CDR1 SNHLY and CDR2 FYNNEI. This CDR3 has 15 residues. V lost 5 bases and J 0 bases, leaving 11 bases between the germline ends. The CDR3 bases are TGTGCCAGCAGTCCTGACAGTCTCTCTGGAAACACCATATATTTT. This codes for CASSPDSLSGNTIYF.